This TCR beta chain was recorded in a study of blood T cell repertoires in COVID-19. On the study more broadly: Material from acute and convalescent COVID-19 was sourced from the United States, Italy and Spain. The analysed material was cDNA or gDNA that came from T cells, B-cell-depleted T cells, or PBMCs.

In the original analysis: Estimation of nucleated cell counts relied on the amplification of reference gene primers. The protocol was immunoSEQ multiplex PCR, while the TCRdb copy is restricted to in-frame clones and leaves out a portion. The D gene and trimming were derived from the DNA, and the V and J assignments and clone size from that table. This sample has about 120,000 clones, with about four fifths found just once. This clone was observed a few times. With 7 bases clipped from V and 0 bases from J, the junction kept 8 bases outside the gene matches. The CDR3 runs to 15 residues. Germline lookup yields CDR1 MGHDK and CDR2 SYGVNS.

The receptor's source is a woman aged 80 or older with acute or convalescent COVID-19. Input material: peripheral blood. The chain is built from TRBV25-1 and TRBJ1-1; the match to TRBD1 covers 7 bases. CDR3 sequence (DNA): TGTGCCAGCATTGGGACAGCATCGATGAACACTGAAGCTTTCTTT. It yields the protein CASIGTASMNTEAFF.